A single sample gave rise to the 29 T cell receptor beta chains below, sequenced in a study of shared T cell receptors in the human thymus (dated by TCRdb to about 2021). Receptor amplification or capture employed the immunoSEQ multiplex PCR assay. The clones in this table, taken by TCRdb from immuneACCESS, are in-frame only. Not every clone is retained; where verified, under half of the shortfall comes from an unresolved V gene, and the cause of the rest is unknown. The sample yields approximately 760,000 clones; around 85% were counted once. The ten biggest clones cover around 0.0094% of the sample. The same sample was also studied in work on human thymus T cells.

Sequenced sample: thymocytes. These TCRs come from a girl under two years old with a congenital heart defect. Donor details come from another sample of the same person, matched by shared clones.

This chain links TRBV13 with TRBJ2-7; 8 bases match TRBD1. V gave up 5 bases and J gave up 3 bases; unmatched junction bases: 6. The CDR3 runs 14 residues. Germline lookup yields CDR1 PRHDT and CDR2 FYEKMQ (reference sequence). In DNA form, the CDR3 reads TGTGCCAGCAGCCTCGGGGACAGGCGCTACGAGCAGTACTTC. It translates to CASSLGDRRYEQYF.

The rearrangement uses TRBV7-6 and TRBJ2-7; D is undetermined. The CDR3 extends over 15 amino acids. V lost 5 bases to trimming and J lost 5 bases, with 19 bases between them. Germline V lookup: CDR1 SGHVS, CDR2 FNYEAQ. The CDR3 DNA reads TGTGCCAGCAGCCGTAATGCTACTGGTACGAACGAGCAGTACTTC. Protein product: CASSRNATGTNEQYF.

V gene TRBV28 combines with J gene TRBJ2-5; 10 nucleotides agree with TRBD1. The J call is uncertain, as TRBJ2-7 better fits the DNA end. The CDR3 is 15 residues long. CDR1 is MDHEN, CDR2 SYDVKM, per germline. In DNA form, the CDR3 reads TGTGCCAGCAGTCCTAGGACAGGGGGCTCCTACGAGCAGTACTTC. This codes for CASSPRTGGSYEQYF.

CDR3 sequence (DNA): TGCAGTGCTACCCGATACGGGACCCAGTACTTC. Translating it yields CSATRYGTQYF. This chain uses TRBV20-1 with TRBJ2-5; D gene ambiguous. V lost 4 bases to trimming and J lost 7 bases, with 10 bases between them. The CDR3 contains 11 residues. Germline-derived CDR1 and CDR2 are DFQATT and SNEGSKA (reference sequence).

Concerning this clone: This CDR3 is missing its conserved last phenylalanine or tryptophan, likely due to a read error. No DNA is shown, since the ends of the CDR3 on it are uncertain; the CDR3 is the one TCRdb lists. The genes are TRBV28 and TRBJ1-2. The V gene's germline CDR1 is MDHEN and CDR2 SYDVKM. From its first to its last residue, the CDR3 has 10 amino acids. Here the CDR3 reads CASAGRGVGI.

The chain recombines TRBV5-1 with TRBJ2-3, with TRBD1 matching 9 bases. This CDR3 comprises 19 residues. Germline V CDR1 and CDR2: SGHRS, YFSETQ. V dropped 1 base and J dropped 1; count of bases not matched to a gene: 13. CDR3 coding DNA: TGCGCCAGCAGCTTGAACCTTACCCCGGGACAGGGAGGCACAGATACGCAGTATTTT. Residues: CASSLNLTPGQGGTDTQYF.

This rearrangement joins TRBV19 to TRBJ2-1; D unresolved. The CDR3 sequence is 13 residues long. Trimming left V 7 bases short and J 6 bases short, with 13 bases between. Germline lookup yields CDR1 LNHDA and CDR2 SQIVND (reference sequence). This chain's CDR3 is CASTQAGPNEQFF. The CDR3 DNA reads as TGTGCCAGTACCCAGGCTGGCCCCAATGAGCAGTTCTTC.

This clone was recorded a few times. The chain links TRBV6-6 to TRBJ1-1, with a possible D match to TRBD1 (5 bases). The CDR3 totals 15 residues. The germline gives CDR1 MNHNY, CDR2 SVGAGI (reference sequence). Trimming took 8 bases from V and 5 from J, leaving 21 bases between them. CDR3 nucleotides: TGTGCCAGCGAATCGCCCCACTTCAACAGGACTGAAGCTTTCTTT. It is translated as CASESPHFNRTEAFF.

The rearrangement uses TRBV5-1 and TRBJ1-1, with TRBD1 as a possible D gene (5 bases). The CDR3 covers 16 residues. Germline V gene sequence: CDR1 SGHRS, CDR2 YFSETQ. Trimming cost V 0 bases and J 1 base, with 13 bases left between them. The CDR3 loop is CASSLASGHKNTEAFF. In DNA form, the CDR3 reads TGCGCCAGCAGCTTGGCCTCCGGACATAAGAACACTGAAGCTTTCTTT.

This clone was seen more than once but under ten times. The chain employs TRBV7-9 and TRBJ2-1, with D possibly matching TRBD1 (6 bases). The CDR3 is 17 residues long. The V end lost 6 bases, the J end lost 5 bases, and 23 bases lay between the germline ends. From germline, CDR1 is SEHNR and CDR2 FQNEAQ (reference sequence). In DNA form, the CDR3 reads TGTGCCAGCAGGCGCGACTATGGGGGCGGTATCGACAATGAGCAGTTCTTC. Translated: CASRRDYGGGIDNEQFF.

The chain employs TRBV30 and TRBJ2-2; weak D call: TRBD2 (6 bases). Trimming cost V 3 bases and J 2 bases, with 13 bases left between them. CDR1 is GTSNPN and CDR2 is SVGIG in the germline V gene (reference sequence). CDR3 length: 15 residues. The CDR3 nucleotides read TGTGCCTGGAGGGAGGGCGGACTCAACACCGGGGAGCTGTTTTTT. Translated, it gives CAWREGGLNTGELFF. Using reference TRBV30 and TRBJ2-2 for the parts outside the CDR3, the full variable domain is SQTIHQWPATLVQPVGSPLSLECTVEGTSNPNLYWYRQAAGRGLQLLFYSVGIGQISSEVPQNLSASRPQDRQFILSSKKLLLSDSGFYLCAWREGGLNTGELFFGEGSRLTVL.

This clone has a handful of counts. The rearrangement joins TRBV4-1 to TRBJ2-1; TRBD2 matches 12 bases. Per germline, CDR1 MGHRA and CDR2 YSYEKL. This CDR3 contains 18 residues. Losses at the gene ends were 5 bases for V and 5 bases for J; bases not matched to a gene: 13. In nucleotides, the CDR3 is TGCGCCAGCAGCTACGCTAGGACTAGCGGGGTTATAGACAATGAGCAGTTCTTC. Translated: CASSYARTSGVIDNEQFF.

The CDR3 bases are TGTGCCAGCACCATATACAGGGGTAATGAGCAGTTCTTC. Its protein is CASTIYRGNEQFF. The chain recombines TRBV28 with TRBJ2-1; 7 bases are shared with TRBD1. The CDR3 extends over 13 amino acids. Looked up from germline, CDR1 is MDHEN and CDR2 is SYDVKM. The J segment lost 7 bases and the V segment lost 7 bases, leaving 7 bases of the junction unmatched. Full variable domain (remainder filled in from reference TRBV28 and TRBJ2-1): DVKVTQSSRYLVKRTGEKVFLECVQDMDHENMFWYRQDPGLGLRLIYFSYDVKMKEKGDIPEGYSVSREKKERFSLILESASTNQTSMYLCASTIYRGNEQFFGPGTRLTVL.

The J gene is TRBJ2-3, the V gene TRBV10-2; 9 bases map to TRBD2. The V segment lost 6 bases and the J segment 6 bases; nucleotides outside the gene matches: 10. The CDR3 is made up of 15 amino acids. Germline V gene lookup returns CDR1 WSHSY and CDR2 SAAADI. The DNA for the CDR3 is TGCGCCAGCAGACTTACCGGGACTAGCAGTGATACGCAGTATTTT. It encodes CASRLTGTSSDTQYF.

V and J are TRBV7-9 and TRBJ1-1; D gene uncertain. V lost 2 bases, J lost 4 bases, and 8 bases lay in between. Germline CDR1 is SEHNR and CDR2 is FQNEAQ (reference sequence). The CDR3 has 13 residues. The CDR3, as DNA: TGTGCCAGCAGCTTACTCGCCGGCACTGAAGCTTTCTTT. This translates into CASSLLAGTEAFF.

The chain carries TRBV7-6 and TRBJ2-5; the match to TRBD2 covers 13 bases. Germline values: CDR1 SGHVS, CDR2 FNYEAQ. The V segment lost 4 bases and the J segment 2 bases; nucleotides outside the gene matches: 10. CDR3 length equals 18 residues. This CDR3 reads CASSSKRTSGGTQETQYF. The CDR3 DNA reads TGTGCCAGCAGCTCCAAGCGGACTAGCGGGGGTACTCAAGAGACCCAGTACTTC.

The chain has TRBV28 and TRBJ2-3; 7 bases match TRBD2. Germline CDR1 is MDHEN and CDR2 is SYDVKM. V shed 6 bases, J shed 2 bases, and the junction held 5 bases outside the gene matches. The CDR3 sequence is 14 residues long. The CDR3 reads CASRGLPITDTQYF. CDR3 sequence (DNA): TGTGCCAGCAGGGGACTACCCATCACAGATACGCAGTATTTT.

This sequence joins TRBV10-3 and TRBJ1-1, with D hard to call. Trimming left V 6 bases short and J 8 bases short, with 10 bases between. The CDR3 contains 11 residues. Germline CDR1 reads ENHRY; CDR2 reads SYGVKD. The CDR3 sequence is CAIRRHTEAFF. In nucleotides, the CDR3 is TGTGCCATCAGAAGACATACCGAAGCTTTCTTT.

In this sample, this clone turned up once. This chain uses TRBV4-3 with TRBJ1-2; D may be TRBD1 (6 bases). Per the germline V gene, CDR1 is LGHNA and CDR2 is YSLEER. There are 14 residues in the CDR3. Deletions cut 0 bases from V and 2 bases from J, with 7 bases between. CDR3 residues: CASSQEGANYGYTF. CDR3 nucleotide sequence: TGCGCCAGCAGCCAAGAGGGGGCCAACTATGGCTACACCTTC.

This clone was counted once. The rearrangement links TRBV9 to TRBJ2-2, with D possibly matching TRBD2 (7 bases). Germline CDR1 is SGDLS and CDR2 is YYNGEE. The CDR3 is made up of 17 amino acids. Trimming removed 3 bases at V and 4 bases at J, with 19 bases between. The CDR3 sequence is CASSDIRGARGTGELFF. Here the CDR3 DNA reads TGTGCCAGCAGCGATATACGGGGGGCGCGGGGCACCGGGGAGCTGTTTTTT. Using reference TRBV9 and TRBJ2-2 for the parts outside the CDR3, the full variable domain is DSGVTQTPKHLITATGQRVTLRCSPRSGDLSVYWYQQSLDQGLQFLIQYYNGEERAKGNILERFSAQQFPDLHSELNLSSLELGDSALYFCASSDIRGARGTGELFFGEGSRLTVL.

This clone was recorded a few times. The gene calls are TRBV28 and TRBJ1-2; the D is unclear. Trimming left V 7 bases short and J 7 bases short, with 13 bases between. The CDR3 is 12 residues long. Germline loops: CDR1 MDHEN, CDR2 SYDVKM. This CDR3 reads CASNGGMGGYTF. DNA for the CDR3: TGTGCCAGCAACGGAGGGATGGGTGGCTACACCTTC.

The chain employs TRBV20-1 and TRBJ2-1, with 10 bases identical to TRBD1. The CDR3 extends over 11 amino acids. V lost 6 bases and J lost 15; bases outside the gene matches: 8. Germline lookup yields CDR1 DFQATT and CDR2 SNEGSKA (reference sequence). Here the CDR3 reads CSALDRGVWFF. CDR3 coding DNA: TGCAGTGCGCTGGACAGGGGGGTTTGGTTCTTC.

The sample holds one count of this clone. The chain has TRBV11-2 and TRBJ2-1; 10 bases agree with TRBD2. This CDR3 is 16 amino acids long. V lost 5 bases to trimming and J lost 9 bases; unmatched junction nucleotides: 13. The germline V gene encodes CDR1 SGHAT and CDR2 FQNNGV. Here the CDR3 DNA reads TGTGCCAGCAGCCGGCGAGAGCGGGGGGGAACAGGTGAGCAGTTCTTC. Its translation is CASSRRERGGTGEQFF.

V gene TRBV6-5 combines with J gene TRBJ2-3, with TRBD1 matching over 9 bases. V gave up 7 bases and J gave up 1 base; unmatched junction bases: 3. The germline CDR1 and CDR2 sequences are MNHEY and SVGAGI. This CDR3 comprises 14 residues. CDR3 amino acids: CASTRDRGTDTQYF. CDR3 coding DNA: TGTGCCAGCACCCGGGACAGGGGCACAGATACGCAGTATTTT.

This chain connects TRBV7-9 to TRBJ2-6, with unresolved D. Germline V gene data show CDR1 as SEHNR and CDR2 as FQNEAQ (reference sequence). The CDR3 runs to 16 residues. V was shortened by 5 bases and J by 1 base, with 12 bases between the two germline ends. This chain's CDR3 is CASSPAPTSGANVLTF. The CDR3 coding sequence is TGTGCCAGCAGCCCTGCCCCTACTTCTGGGGCCAACGTCCTGACTTTC.

The CDR3 loop reads CASSLEGWRSGGVETQYF. The CDR3 bases are TGTGCCAGCAGCTTAGAGGGCTGGAGGAGCGGGGGGGTTGAGACCCAGTACTTC. The chain joins TRBV7-2 to TRBJ2-5, with 10 nucleotides matching TRBD2. The length of the CDR3 is 18 residues. The ends lost 1 base at V and 5 bases at J; junction bases unmatched: 13. Germline values: CDR1 SGHTA, CDR2 FQGNSA.

V is TRBV5-1 and J is TRBJ2-3; TRBD1 agrees at 7 bases. This CDR3 region has 14 residues. With 5 bases clipped from V and 6 bases from J, the junction kept 9 bases outside the gene matches. Germline lookup yields CDR1 SGHRS and CDR2 YFSETQ. CDR3 loop: CASSGEGQLDTQYF. CDR3 nucleotides: TGCGCCAGCAGTGGCGAGGGACAGTTGGATACGCAGTATTTT.

The V gene is TRBV10-3, the J gene TRBJ2-1; 11 bases match TRBD2. Germline-derived CDR1 and CDR2 are ENHRY and SYGVKD. V was pared by 0 bases and J by 7 bases, with 5 bases of the junction left unmatched. This CDR3 region has 16 residues. The chain's CDR3 is CAISESLTSGVNEQFF. The CDR3 DNA sequence: TGTGCCATCAGTGAGTCGTTGACTAGCGGGGTGAATGAGCAGTTCTTC.

A single count supports this clone. Other DNA sequences from this sample encode an identical CDR3 as well. The CDR3 nucleotides read TGTGCCAGCTCACCACCGAGGAGGGGCACAGATACGCAGTATTTT. Its translation is CASSPPRRGTDTQYF. The rearrangement joins TRBV18 to TRBJ2-3, with D possibly matching TRBD2 (6 bases). Germline CDR1 reads KGHSH; CDR2 reads LQKENI. V lost 0 bases and J 1 base, leaving 8 bases between the germline ends. The CDR3 spans 15 residues.